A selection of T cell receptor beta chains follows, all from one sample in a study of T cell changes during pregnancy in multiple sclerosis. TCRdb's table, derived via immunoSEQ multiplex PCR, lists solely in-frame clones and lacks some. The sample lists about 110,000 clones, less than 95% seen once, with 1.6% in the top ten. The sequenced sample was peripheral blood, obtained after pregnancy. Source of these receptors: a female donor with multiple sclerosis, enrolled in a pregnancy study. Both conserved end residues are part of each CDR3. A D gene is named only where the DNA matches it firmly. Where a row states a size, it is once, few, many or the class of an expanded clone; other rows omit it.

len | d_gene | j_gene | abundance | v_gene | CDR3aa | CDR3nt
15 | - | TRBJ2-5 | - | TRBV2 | CASTFPGPQRETQYF | TGTGCCAGCACTTTCCCGGGTCCTCAAAGAGAGACCCAGTACTTC
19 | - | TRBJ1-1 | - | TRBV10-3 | CAISERVLLRTGLNTEAFF | TGTGCCATCAGTGAGAGAGTCCTTCTTAGAACAGGGCTGAACACTGAAGCTTTCTTT
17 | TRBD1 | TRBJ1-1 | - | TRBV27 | CASSPGQGAIFGTEAFF | TGTGCCAGCAGCCCGGGACAGGGGGCAATCTTCGGCACTGAAGCTTTCTTT
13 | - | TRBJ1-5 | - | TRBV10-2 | CASSESTVRPQHF | TGCGCCAGCAGTGAAAGCACGGTTAGGCCCCAGCATTTT
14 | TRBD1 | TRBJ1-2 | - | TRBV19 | CASSSPGQGIKHTF | TGTGCCAGTAGTTCCCCGGGACAGGGGATTAAGCACACCTTC
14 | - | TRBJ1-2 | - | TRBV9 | CASSVEWGGYGYTF | TGTGCCAGCAGCGTCGAATGGGGAGGGTATGGCTACACCTTC
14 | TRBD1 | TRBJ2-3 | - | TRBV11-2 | CASSLETGADTQYF | TGTGCCAGCAGCTTAGAAACAGGGGCCGATACGCAGTATTTT
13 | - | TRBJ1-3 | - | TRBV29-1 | CSVGEAVGNTIYF | TGCAGCGTTGGGGAAGCGGTTGGAAACACCATATATTTT
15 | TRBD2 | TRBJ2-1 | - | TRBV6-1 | CASSELGTIYNEQFF | TGTGCCAGCAGTGAATTAGGGACTATTTACAATGAGCAGTTCTTC
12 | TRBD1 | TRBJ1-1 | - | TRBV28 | CASKGANTEAFF | TGTGCCAGCAAGGGGGCTAACACTGAAGCTTTCTTT
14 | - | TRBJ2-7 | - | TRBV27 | CASRHLGPAYEQYF | TGTGCCAGCAGACACCTGGGCCCAGCCTACGAGCAGTACTTC
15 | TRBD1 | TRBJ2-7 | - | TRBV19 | CASSATGTGSYEQYF | TGTGCCAGTAGTGCCACCGGGACAGGCTCCTACGAGCAGTACTTC
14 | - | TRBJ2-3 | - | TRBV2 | CASSVRLGTDTQYF | TGTGCCAGCAGTGTCCGTCTAGGAACAGATACGCAGTATTTT
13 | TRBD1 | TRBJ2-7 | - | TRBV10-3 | CATGTGSLYEQYF | TGTGCCACCGGGACAGGGTCACTCTACGAGCAGTACTTC
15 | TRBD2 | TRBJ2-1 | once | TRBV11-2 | CASSLEPGGSNEQFF | TGTGCCAGCAGCTTAGAACCGGGAGGGAGCAATGAGCAGTTCTTC
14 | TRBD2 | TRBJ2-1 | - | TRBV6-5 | CASSRAGGVHEQFF | TGTGCCAGCAGTCGAGCGGGAGGGGTCCATGAGCAGTTCTTC
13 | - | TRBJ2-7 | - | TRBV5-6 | CASSPRSPYEQYF | TGTGCCAGCAGCCCTAGGAGTCCCTACGAGCAGTACTTC
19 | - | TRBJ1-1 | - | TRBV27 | CASKHYSGREGPMNTEAFF | TGTGCCAGCAAACACTACTCCGGCAGGGAGGGACCAATGAACACTGAAGCTTTCTTT
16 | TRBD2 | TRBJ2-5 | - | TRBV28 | CASSSLGREVQETQYF | TGTGCCAGCAGTTCTCTAGGGCGGGAGGTGCAAGAGACCCAGTACTTC
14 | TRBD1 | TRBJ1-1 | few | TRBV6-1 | CASSEGQGGTEAFF | TGTGCCAGCAGTGAGGGACAGGGAGGAACTGAAGCTTTCTTT
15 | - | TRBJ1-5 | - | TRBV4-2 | CASSQDQQGAQPQHF | TGTGCCAGCAGCCAAGACCAACAGGGAGCTCAGCCCCAGCATTTT
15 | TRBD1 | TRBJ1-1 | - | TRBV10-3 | CAISESRDRATEAFF | TGTGCCATCAGTGAGTCGAGAGACAGGGCCACTGAAGCTTTCTTT
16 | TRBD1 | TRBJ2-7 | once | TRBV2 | CARGLRQGVESYEQYF | TGTGCCAGAGGCCTTCGACAGGGGGTAGAATCCTACGAGCAGTACTTC
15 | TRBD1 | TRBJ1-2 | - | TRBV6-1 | CASSERDRRSYGYTF | TGTGCCAGCAGTGAACGGGACAGGCGAAGTTATGGCTACACCTTC
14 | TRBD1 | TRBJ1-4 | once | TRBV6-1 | CASTLDRAGEKLFF | TGTGCCAGCACTCTGGACAGGGCCGGCGAAAAACTGTTTTTT
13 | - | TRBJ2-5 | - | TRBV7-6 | CASSYGLPETQYF | TGTGCCAGCAGCTACGGACTCCCGGAGACCCAGTACTTC
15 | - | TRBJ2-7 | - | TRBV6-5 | CASSSYAGTSYEQYF | TGTGCCAGCAGTTCCTACGCCGGGACTTCCTACGAGCAGTACTTC
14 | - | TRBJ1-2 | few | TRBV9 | CASSVAGSLSGYTF | TGTGCCAGCAGCGTAGCCGGGTCACTGAGCGGCTACACCTTC
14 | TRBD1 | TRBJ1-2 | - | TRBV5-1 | CASSLETGRYGYTF | TGCGCCAGCAGCTTGGAGACAGGGCGCTATGGCTACACCTTC
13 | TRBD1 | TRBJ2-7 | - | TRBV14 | CASGQGTNREQYF | TGTGCCAGCGGACAGGGCACCAATCGCGAGCAGTACTTC
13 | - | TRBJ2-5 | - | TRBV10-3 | CAISVGGLETQYF | TGTGCCATCTCCGTGGGGGGGCTGGAGACCCAGTACTTC
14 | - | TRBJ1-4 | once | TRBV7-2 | CASSLEGLGGKLFF | TGTGCCAGCAGCTTAGAAGGTCTGGGGGGAAAACTGTTTTTT
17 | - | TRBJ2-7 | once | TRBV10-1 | CARRGGSIVGRSYEQYF | TGCGCCAGGAGGGGGGGAAGTATTGTGGGCAGGAGCTACGAGCAGTACTTC
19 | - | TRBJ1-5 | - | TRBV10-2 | CASSGDRVLRGGSNQPQHF | TGCGCCAGCAGTGGCGATCGGGTCCTAAGGGGCGGAAGCAATCAGCCCCAGCATTTT
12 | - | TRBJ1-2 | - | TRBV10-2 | CASSVTGGGYTF | TGCGCCAGCAGCGTGACAGGTGGTGGCTACACCTTC
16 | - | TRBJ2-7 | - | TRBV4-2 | CASSQRDMAINYEQYF | TGTGCCAGCAGCCAGAGGGACATGGCCATAAACTACGAGCAGTACTTC
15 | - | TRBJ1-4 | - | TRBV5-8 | CASSFSHLLNEKLFF | TGTGCCAGCAGCTTTAGTCATTTATTAAATGAAAAACTGTTTTTT
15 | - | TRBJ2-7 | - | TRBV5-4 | CASSQAPAGAYEQYF | TGTGCCAGCAGCCAAGCCCCCGCCGGAGCCTACGAGCAGTACTTC
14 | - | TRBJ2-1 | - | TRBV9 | CASQGGDLYNEQFF | TGTGCCTCCCAGGGGGGAGACTTATACAATGAGCAGTTCTTC
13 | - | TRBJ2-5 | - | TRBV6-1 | CASSEQRGETQYF | TGTGCCAGCAGTGAGCAGAGGGGGGAGACCCAGTACTTC
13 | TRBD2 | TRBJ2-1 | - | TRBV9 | CASSVGLADEQFF | TGTGCCAGCAGCGTAGGACTAGCGGATGAGCAGTTCTTC
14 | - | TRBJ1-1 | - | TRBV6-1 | CASLQGSMNTEAFF | TGTGCCAGCTTACAGGGCAGTATGAACACTGAAGCTTTCTTT
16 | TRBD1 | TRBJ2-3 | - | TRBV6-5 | CASSYQRTGWADTQYF | TGTGCCAGCAGTTACCAGAGGACAGGGTGGGCAGATACGCAGTATTTT
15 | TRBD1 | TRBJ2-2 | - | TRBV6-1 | CASKQLGTGAGELFF | TGTGCCAGCAAGCAGCTGGGGACAGGGGCCGGGGAGCTGTTTTTT
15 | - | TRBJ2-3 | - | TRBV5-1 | CASSLPGSSTDTQYF | TGCGCCAGCAGCTTGCCGGGAAGTAGCACAGATACGCAGTATTTT
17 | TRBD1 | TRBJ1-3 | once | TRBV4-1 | CASSQVQGGRSGNTIYF | TGCGCCAGCAGCCAAGTTCAAGGGGGCAGGTCTGGAAACACCATATATTTT
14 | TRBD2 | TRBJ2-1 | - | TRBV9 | CASSVGAGEGEQFF | TGTGCCAGCAGCGTAGGAGCGGGGGAGGGGGAGCAGTTCTTC
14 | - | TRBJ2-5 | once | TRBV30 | CAWSRRGWGETQYF | TGTGCCTGGAGCCGCAGGGGATGGGGAGAGACCCAGTACTTC
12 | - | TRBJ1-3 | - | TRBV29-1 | CSGSQGGNTIYF | TGCAGCGGATCACAGGGAGGAAACACCATATATTTT
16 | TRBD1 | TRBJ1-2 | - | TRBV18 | CASSPRGQGAYYGYTF | TGTGCCAGCTCACCACGGGGACAGGGGGCTTACTATGGCTACACCTTC
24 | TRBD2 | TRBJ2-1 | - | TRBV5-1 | CASSYKWGTRTKQTALLKDNEQFF | TGCGCCAGCAGCTATAAATGGGGGACTAGGACTAAACAGACCGCCCTCTTAAAAGACAATGAGCAGTTCTTC
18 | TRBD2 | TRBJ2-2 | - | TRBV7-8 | CASTGRGTGTRDTGELFF | TGTGCCAGCACCGGGCGGGGGACCGGGACTAGAGATACCGGGGAGCTGTTTTTT
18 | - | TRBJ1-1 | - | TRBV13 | CASSLDRGPGGQDTEAFF | TGTGCCAGCAGCTTAGACCGCGGGCCGGGGGGGCAGGACACTGAAGCTTTCTTT
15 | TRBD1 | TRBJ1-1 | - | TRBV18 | CASSPGQGKATEAFF | TGTGCCAGCTCACCTGGACAGGGGAAGGCCACTGAAGCTTTCTTT
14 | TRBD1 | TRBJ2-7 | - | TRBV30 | CAWKDREGSYEQYF | TGTGCCTGGAAAGACAGGGAAGGCTCCTACGAGCAGTACTTC
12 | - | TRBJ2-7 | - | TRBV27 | CATTMRTYEQYF | TGTGCTACGACGATGCGGACCTACGAGCAGTACTTC
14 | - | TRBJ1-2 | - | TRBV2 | CASSEGANNYGYTF | TGTGCCAGCAGTGAAGGGGCCAATAACTATGGCTACACCTTC
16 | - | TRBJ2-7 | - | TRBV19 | CASSGPLQGNVYEQYF | TGTGCCAGTAGCGGGCCCTTACAGGGCAATGTCTACGAGCAGTACTTC
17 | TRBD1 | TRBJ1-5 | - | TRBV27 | CASNPSGTGYSNQPQHF | TGTGCCAGCAATCCCTCCGGGACAGGGTACTCCAATCAGCCCCAGCATTTT